These 10 T cell receptor beta chains were all obtained from the same sample, sequenced in a study of CD8+CD57+ T cells in acquired aplastic anemia. TCR beta VDJ and CDR3 were profiled, and genomic DNA was the template. MiXCR was run by TCRdb on the reads, yielding one entry per CDR3 protein. The sample records more than 150,000 distinct CDR3 sequences, around half being singletons. Only patients with CD8+CD57+ cell expansion on flow cytometry were chosen for sequencing. The sequenced sample was sorted CD4+, CD8+, or CD8+CD57+ T cells (not recorded which) from PBMCs. The receptors shown here come from a human donor with aplastic anemia.

This clonotype was picked up many times. The rearrangement links TRBV7-2 to TRBJ1-6; D perhaps matches TRBD1 (5 bases). The CDR3 runs 14 residues. Trimming cost V 4 bases and J 9 bases, with 13 bases left between them. Germline CDR1 reads SGHTA; CDR2 reads FQGNSA. The CDR3, as DNA: TGTGCCAGCAGCTCCCGGGACGTAGGTTCACCCCTCCACTTT. Encoded protein: CASSSRDVGSPLHF. The whole variable domain, remainder taken from reference TRBV7-2 and TRBJ1-6, is GAGVSQSPSNKVTEKGKDVELRCDPISGHTALYWYRQSLGQGLEFLIYFQGNSAPDKSGLPSDRFSAERTGGSVSTLTIQRTQQEDSAVYLCASSSRDVGSPLHFGNGTRLTVT.

This clonotype was seen at least ten times. The CDR3, as DNA: TGTGCCAGCAGCTTTGGCCACGTCGGCACTCCGACCTACGAGCAGTACTTC. Translation gives CASSFGHVGTPTYEQYF. The chain uses TRBV7-9 and TRBJ2-7; D gene uncertain. The CDR3 is 17 residues long. Germline CDR1 SEHNR, CDR2 FQNEAQ (reference sequence). V was clipped by 3 bases and J by 2 bases, with 20 bases between them.

The rearrangement links TRBV15 to TRBJ2-7; tentative D call: TRBD1 (6 bases). The CDR3 runs 13 residues. V was pared by 0 bases and J by 5 bases, with 8 bases between. Germline CDR1 is LNHNV and CDR2 is YYDKDF (reference sequence). The CDR3 sequence: CATSRDAGDEQYF. In nucleotides, the CDR3 is TGTGCCACCAGCAGAGACGCAGGGGACGAGCAGTACTTC.

Comment on this clonotype: A much bigger clone sits one base away, suggesting this may be a read error. This chain uses TRBV6-2 or TRBV6-3 with TRBJ2-7; D is perhaps TRBD1 or TRBD2 (5 bases each). In germline, CDR1 is MNHEY, CDR2 SVGEGT. The length of the CDR3 is 13 residues. The germline V and J ends were trimmed by 1 base and 3 bases, with 7 bases remaining between them. The CDR3 nucleotides are TGTGCCAGCAGTTACTGGGACCACTACGAGCAGTACTTC. Translation gives CASSYWDHYEQYF.

This clonotype was seen only once. At one boundary the junction diverges from the germline segment, which might be a read error. This rearrangement joins TRBV29-1 to TRBJ1-2; possibly TRBD1 for D (5 bases). The CDR3 totals 11 residues. The germline CDR1 and CDR2 sequences are SQVTM and ANQGSEA. The CDR3 protein is CSVEDSHVATF. CDR3 DNA sequence: TGCAGCGTCGAAGACAGCCACGTGGCCACCTTC.

In its sample, this clonotype was seen once. This rearrangement joins TRBV5-8 to TRBJ1-2, with D uncertain. Germline V gene sequence: CDR1 SGHTS, CDR2 YDEGEE. CDR3 size: 14 residues. Trimming shortened V by 2 bases and J by 0 bases, and 8 bases separated the two germline ends. CDR3 DNA: TGTGCCAGCAGCTTACGTCTTACTAACTATGGCTACACCTTC. Translated, it gives CASSLRLTNYGYTF.

This clonotype was recorded many times. V and J are TRBV5-1 and TRBJ2-1, with 7 bases fitting TRBD2. Germline trimming cut 4 bases from V and 10 bases from J; bases unmatched to any gene: 8. Germline V CDR1 and CDR2: SGHRS, YFSETQ. The CDR3 consists of 13 residues. CDR3 DNA sequence: TGCGCCAGCAGCCTCCTGCTAGCGGAGGAGCAGTTCTTC. As protein: CASSLLLAEEQFF.

The table lists this clonotype with many counts. This chain connects TRBV7-2 to TRBJ1-5; no definite D call. Germline V gene lookup returns CDR1 SGHTA and CDR2 FQGNSA. CDR3 length equals 16 residues. The germline V and J ends were trimmed by 2 bases and 4 bases, with 15 bases remaining between them. The CDR3 loop reads CASSLSVTMGNQPQHF. In nucleotides, the CDR3 is TGTGCCAGCAGCTTATCGGTCACCATGGGGAATCAGCCCCAGCATTTT.

This clonotype was recorded many times. The rearrangement joins TRBV5-1 to TRBJ2-5, with D perhaps TRBD1 or TRBD2 (5 bases each). CDR3 size: 13 residues. Between the trimmed V and J ends, which lost 0 bases and 5 bases, there was a span of 8 bases. The germline V gene has CDR1 SGHRS and CDR2 YFSETQ. As DNA, the CDR3 is TGCGCCAGCAGCTTGGGGGGGAGCGAGACCCAGTACTTC. Its translation: CASSLGGSETQYF. Looking up the rest from reference TRBV5-1 and TRBJ2-5 gives the full variable domain: KAGVTQTPRYLIKTRGQQVTLSCSPISGHRSVSWYQQTPGQGLQFLFEYFSETQRNKGNFPGRFSGRQFSNSRSEMNVSTLELGDSALYLCASSLGGSETQYFGPGTRLLVL.

Ten or more counts support this clonotype. The V and J genes are TRBV19 and TRBJ2-2; 7 positions match TRBD2. Trimming cost V 7 bases and J 1 base; bases outside gene matches: 6. This CDR3 has 15 residues. Germline assignment: CDR1 LNHDA and CDR2 SQIVND (reference sequence). In DNA, the CDR3 is TGTGCCAGTACCCCCCTAGCGGTGAACACCGGGGAGCTGTTTTTT. Encoded protein: CASTPLAVNTGELFF.